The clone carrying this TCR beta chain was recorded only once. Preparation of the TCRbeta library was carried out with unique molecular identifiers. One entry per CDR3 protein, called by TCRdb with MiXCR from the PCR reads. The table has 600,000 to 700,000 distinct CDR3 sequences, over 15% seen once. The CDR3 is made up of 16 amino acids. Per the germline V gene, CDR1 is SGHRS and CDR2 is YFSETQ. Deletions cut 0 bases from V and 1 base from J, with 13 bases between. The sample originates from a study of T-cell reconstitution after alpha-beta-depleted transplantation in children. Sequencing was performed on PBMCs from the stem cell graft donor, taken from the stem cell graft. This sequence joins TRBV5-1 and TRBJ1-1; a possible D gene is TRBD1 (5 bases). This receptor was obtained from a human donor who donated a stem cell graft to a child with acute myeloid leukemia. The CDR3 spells CASSLALGRANTEAFF. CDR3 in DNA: TGCGCCAGCAGCTTGGCCTTGGGCAGGGCGAACACTGAAGCTTTCTTT.